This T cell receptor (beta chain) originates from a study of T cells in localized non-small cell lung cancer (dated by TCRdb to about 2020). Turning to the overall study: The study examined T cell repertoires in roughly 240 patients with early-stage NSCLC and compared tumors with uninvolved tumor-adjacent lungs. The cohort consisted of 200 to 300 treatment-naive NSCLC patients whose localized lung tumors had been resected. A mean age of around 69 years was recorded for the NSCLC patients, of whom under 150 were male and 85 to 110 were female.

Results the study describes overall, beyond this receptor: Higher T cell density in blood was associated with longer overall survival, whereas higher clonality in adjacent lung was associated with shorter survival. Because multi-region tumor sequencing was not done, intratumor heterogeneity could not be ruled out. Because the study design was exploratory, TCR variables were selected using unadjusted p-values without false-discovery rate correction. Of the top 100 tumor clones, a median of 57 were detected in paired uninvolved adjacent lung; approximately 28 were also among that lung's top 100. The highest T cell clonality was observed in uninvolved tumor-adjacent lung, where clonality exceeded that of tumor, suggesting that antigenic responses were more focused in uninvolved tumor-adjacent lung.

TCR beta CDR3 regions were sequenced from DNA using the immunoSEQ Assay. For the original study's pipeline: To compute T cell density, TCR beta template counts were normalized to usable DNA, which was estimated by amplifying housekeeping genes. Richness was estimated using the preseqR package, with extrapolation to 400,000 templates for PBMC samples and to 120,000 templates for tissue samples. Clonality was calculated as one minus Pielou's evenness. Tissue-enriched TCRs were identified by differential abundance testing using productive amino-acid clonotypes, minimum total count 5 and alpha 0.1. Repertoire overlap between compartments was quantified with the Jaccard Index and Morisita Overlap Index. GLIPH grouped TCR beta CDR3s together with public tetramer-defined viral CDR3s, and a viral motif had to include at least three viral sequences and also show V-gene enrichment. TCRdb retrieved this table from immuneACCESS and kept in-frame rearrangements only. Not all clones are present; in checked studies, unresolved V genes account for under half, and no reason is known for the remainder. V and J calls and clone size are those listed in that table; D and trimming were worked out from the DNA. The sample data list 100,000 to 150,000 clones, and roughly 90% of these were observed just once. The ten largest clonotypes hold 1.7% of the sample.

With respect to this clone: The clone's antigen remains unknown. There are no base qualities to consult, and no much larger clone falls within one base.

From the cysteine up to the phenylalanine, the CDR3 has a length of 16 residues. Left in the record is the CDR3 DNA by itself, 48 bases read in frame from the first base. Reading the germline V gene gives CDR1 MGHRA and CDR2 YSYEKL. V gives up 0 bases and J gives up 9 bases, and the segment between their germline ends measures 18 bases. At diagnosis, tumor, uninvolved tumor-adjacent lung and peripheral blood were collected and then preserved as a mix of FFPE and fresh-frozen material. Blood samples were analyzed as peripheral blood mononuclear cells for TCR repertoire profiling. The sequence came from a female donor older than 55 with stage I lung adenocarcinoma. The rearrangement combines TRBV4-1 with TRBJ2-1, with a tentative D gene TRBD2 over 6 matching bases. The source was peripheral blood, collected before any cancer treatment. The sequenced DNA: TGCGCCAGCAGCCAAGATCGGGCGGGAATTATCAGTGAGCAGTTCTTC. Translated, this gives CASSQDRAGIISEQFF.